The 6 T cell receptor beta chains below come from one sample, sequenced in a study of regulatory T cells in long-lasting Graves disease. Described time point: newly diagnosed GD, antithyroid drugs for less than 3 months. Isolated PBMC RNA provided the starting material for the TCR library. Libraries of TCR beta came from iRepertoire HTBI primers plus Arm-PCR of CDR3 regions. TCRdb re-derived calls from the multiplex PCR reads in MiXCR, one entry per CDR3 protein. This table holds about 440,000 distinct CDR3 sequences, about a sixth found once. These data also formed part of another study, on T cells in Graves' hyperthyroidism and ophthalmopathy.

The material was peripheral blood mononuclear cells (PBMCs), obtained at new diagnosis, from a patient treated with antithyroid drugs. These receptor sequences come from a woman in her 30s with Graves disease.

This clonotype was seen ten or more times. The V and J genes are TRBV28 and TRBJ1-5; D may be TRBD1 (5 bases). The V end was cut by 3 bases, the J end by 5 bases, with 20 bases between. The CDR3 runs 17 residues. Germline values: CDR1 MDHEN, CDR2 SYDVKM. The CDR3 DNA reads TGTGCCAGCAGTTTTTTGGCCAGGGCCTTTGAATATCAGCCCCAGCATTTT. It encodes CASSFLARAFEYQPQHF.

The table lists this clonotype with many counts. J is TRBJ2-4 and V is TRBV6-1; 8 nucleotides match TRBD1. With 4 bases clipped from V and 8 bases from J, the junction kept 13 bases outside the gene matches. Germline V gives CDR1 MNHNS, CDR2 SASEGT. This CDR3 region has 16 residues. The CDR3 DNA is TGTGCCAGCAGTGGCCAGGGGGCGCAAGACAAGGACATTCAGTACTTC. It is translated as CASSGQGAQDKDIQYF.

This clonotype was detected many times. J is TRBJ2-3 and V is TRBV3-1; 7 nucleotides agree with TRBD2. The V gene end was trimmed by 0 bases and the J gene end by 4 bases; junction bases not matched to a gene: 10. This CDR3 has 17 residues. Per the germline V gene, CDR1 is LGHDT and CDR2 is YNNKEL (reference sequence). The CDR3 loop reads CASSQEASGGIADTQYF. The CDR3 DNA sequence: TGTGCCAGCAGCCAAGAGGCTAGCGGAGGAATTGCAGATACGCAGTATTTT.

The chain couples TRBV4-2 to TRBJ2-7, with TRBD2 matching over 16 bases. The CDR3 is 20 residues long. With 1 base clipped from V and 2 bases from J, the junction kept 11 bases outside the gene matches. Germline V gives CDR1 LGHNA, CDR2 YNFKEQ. The CDR3 region is CASSQVKVGTSGRVAYEQYF. Written as DNA, the CDR3 is TGTGCCAGCAGCCAAGTGAAGGTGGGGACTAGCGGGAGGGTCGCCTACGAGCAGTACTTC.

This clonotype showed up many times. The chain combines TRBV28 with TRBJ1-1; D is unresolved. The CDR3 loop spans 13 amino acids. With 3 bases removed from V and 8 bases from J, the gap between germline ends came to 13 bases. The germline V gene encodes CDR1 MDHEN and CDR2 SYDVKM. The chain's CDR3 is CASSFPPSWEAFF. The CDR3 DNA is TGTGCCAGCAGTTTTCCTCCAAGTTGGGAAGCTTTCTTT.

This clonotype has only a few counts. The chain joins TRBV5-1 to TRBJ2-1; the match to TRBD2 covers 11 bases. Trimming took 4 bases from V and 5 from J; bases not matched to a gene: 8. Per the germline V gene, CDR1 is SGHRS and CDR2 is YFSETQ. CDR3 length equals 16 residues. Written as DNA, the CDR3 is TGCGCCAGCAGCCCAGTGGTGACTAGCGGGAACAATGAGCAGTTCTTC. Translation: CASSPVVTSGNNEQFF.